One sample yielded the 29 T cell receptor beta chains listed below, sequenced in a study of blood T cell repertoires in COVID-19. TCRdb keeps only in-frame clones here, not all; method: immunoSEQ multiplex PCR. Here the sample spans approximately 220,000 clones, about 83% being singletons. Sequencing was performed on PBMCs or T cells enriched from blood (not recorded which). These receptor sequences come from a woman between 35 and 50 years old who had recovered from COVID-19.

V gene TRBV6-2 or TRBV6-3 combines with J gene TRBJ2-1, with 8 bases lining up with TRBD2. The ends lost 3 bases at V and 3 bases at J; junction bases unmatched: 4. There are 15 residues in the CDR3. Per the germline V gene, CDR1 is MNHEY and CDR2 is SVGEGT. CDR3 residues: CASSYGAGDYNEQFF. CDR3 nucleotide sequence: TGTGCCAGCAGTTATGGAGCGGGGGACTACAATGAGCAGTTCTTC.

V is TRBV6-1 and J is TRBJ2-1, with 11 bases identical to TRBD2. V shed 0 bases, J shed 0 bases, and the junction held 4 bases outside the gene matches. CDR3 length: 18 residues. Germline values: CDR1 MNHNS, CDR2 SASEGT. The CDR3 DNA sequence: TGTGCCAGCAGTGAAGCGGCTAGCGGGAGGAGCTCCTACAATGAGCAGTTCTTC. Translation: CASSEAASGRSSYNEQFF.

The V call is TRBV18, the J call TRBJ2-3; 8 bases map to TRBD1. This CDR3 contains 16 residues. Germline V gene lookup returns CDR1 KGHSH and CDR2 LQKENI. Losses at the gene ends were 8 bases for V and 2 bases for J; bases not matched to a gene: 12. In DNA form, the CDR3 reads TGTGCCAGCGCGCGGGACAGGACTACGAACACAGATACGCAGTATTTT. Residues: CASARDRTTNTDTQYF. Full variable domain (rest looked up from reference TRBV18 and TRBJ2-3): NAGVMQNPRHLVRRRGQEARLRCSPMKGHSHVYWYRQLPEEGLKFMVYLQKENIIDESGMPKERFSAEFPKEGPSILRIQQVVRGDSAAYFCASARDRTTNTDTQYFGPGTRLTVL.

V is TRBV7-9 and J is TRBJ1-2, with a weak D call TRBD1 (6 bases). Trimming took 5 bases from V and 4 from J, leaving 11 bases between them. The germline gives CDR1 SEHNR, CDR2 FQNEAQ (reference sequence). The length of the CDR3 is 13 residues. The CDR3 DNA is TGTGCCAGCAGCCAAGGACAGCGCTATGGCTACACCTTC. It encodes CASSQGQRYGYTF.

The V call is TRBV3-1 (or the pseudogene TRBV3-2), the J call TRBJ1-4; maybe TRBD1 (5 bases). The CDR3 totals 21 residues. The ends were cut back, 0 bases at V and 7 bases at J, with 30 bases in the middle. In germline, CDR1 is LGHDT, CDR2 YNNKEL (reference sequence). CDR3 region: CASSQERTQPPTVPASEKLFF. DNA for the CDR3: TGTGCCAGCAGCCAAGAGAGAACCCAACCCCCGACAGTCCCGGCCTCTGAAAAACTGTTTTTT.

The CDR3 loop reads CASSPSVNPDTQYF. The CDR3 nucleotides are TGTGCCAGCTCACCATCGGTGAATCCAGATACGCAGTATTTT. J is TRBJ2-3 and V is TRBV18; D is undetermined. Germline V lookup: CDR1 KGHSH, CDR2 LQKENI. Trimming took off 2 bases at V and 4 bases at J, with 10 bases between the two ends. CDR3 length: 14 residues.

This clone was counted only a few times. CDR3 amino acids: CASTLDRWGTGELFF. CDR3 DNA sequence: TGTGCCAGCACCCTGGACAGGTGGGGCACCGGGGAGCTGTTTTTT. The rearrangement joins TRBV6-5 to TRBJ2-2; TRBD1 matches at 7 bases. The V gene's germline CDR1 is MNHEY and CDR2 SVGAGI. The V and J ends lost 7 bases and 4 bases, in that order; junction bases with no gene match: 9. The CDR3 contains 15 residues.

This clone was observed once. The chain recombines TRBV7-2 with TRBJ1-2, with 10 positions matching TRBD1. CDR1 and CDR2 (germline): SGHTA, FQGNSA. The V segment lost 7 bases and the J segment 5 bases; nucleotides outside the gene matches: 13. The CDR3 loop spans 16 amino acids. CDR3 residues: CASTKDRGVGEYGYTF. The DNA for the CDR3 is TGTGCCAGCACCAAGGACAGGGGGGTTGGGGAATATGGCTACACCTTC.

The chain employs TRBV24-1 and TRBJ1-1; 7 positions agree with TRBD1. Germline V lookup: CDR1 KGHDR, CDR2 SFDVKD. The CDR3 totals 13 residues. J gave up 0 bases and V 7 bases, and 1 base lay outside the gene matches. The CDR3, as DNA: TGTGCCACCAGAGGGACAGTGAACACTGAAGCTTTCTTT. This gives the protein CATRGTVNTEAFF.

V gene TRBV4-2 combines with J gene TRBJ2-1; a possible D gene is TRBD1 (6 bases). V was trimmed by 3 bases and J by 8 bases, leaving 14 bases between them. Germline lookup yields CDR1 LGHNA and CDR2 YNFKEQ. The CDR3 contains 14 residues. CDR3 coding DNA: TGTGCCAGCAGCCAGGACACAGGGTCAGATGAGCAGTTCTTC. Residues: CASSQDTGSDEQFF.

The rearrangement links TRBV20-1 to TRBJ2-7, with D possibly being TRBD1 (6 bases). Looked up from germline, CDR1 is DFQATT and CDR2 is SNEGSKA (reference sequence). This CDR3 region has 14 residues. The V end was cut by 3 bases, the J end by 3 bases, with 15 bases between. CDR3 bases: TGCAGTGCTAGTATCCCAGGGGCTGGCTACGAGCAGTACTTC. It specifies CSASIPGAGYEQYF.

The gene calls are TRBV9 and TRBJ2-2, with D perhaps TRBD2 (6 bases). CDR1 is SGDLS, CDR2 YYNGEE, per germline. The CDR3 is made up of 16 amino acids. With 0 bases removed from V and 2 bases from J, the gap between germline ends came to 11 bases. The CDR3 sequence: CASSVEVSGNTGELFF. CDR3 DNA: TGTGCCAGCAGCGTAGAAGTTAGCGGAAACACCGGGGAGCTGTTTTTT.

This chain's CDR3 is CASSPDWSEKLFF. In nucleotides, the CDR3 is TGTGCCAGCAGCCCGGATTGGAGTGAAAAACTGTTTTTT. The J gene is TRBJ1-4, the V gene TRBV11-2, with D unresolved. CDR3 length equals 13 residues. With 5 bases removed from V and 7 bases from J, the gap between germline ends came to 11 bases. CDR1 is SGHAT, CDR2 FQNNGV, per germline.

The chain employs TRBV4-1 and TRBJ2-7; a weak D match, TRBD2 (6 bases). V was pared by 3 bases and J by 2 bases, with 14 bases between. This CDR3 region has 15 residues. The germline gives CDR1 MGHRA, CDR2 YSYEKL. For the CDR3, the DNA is TGCGCCAGCAGCCAGTTGACTAGTTCTACCTACGAGCAGTACTTC. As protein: CASSQLTSSTYEQYF.

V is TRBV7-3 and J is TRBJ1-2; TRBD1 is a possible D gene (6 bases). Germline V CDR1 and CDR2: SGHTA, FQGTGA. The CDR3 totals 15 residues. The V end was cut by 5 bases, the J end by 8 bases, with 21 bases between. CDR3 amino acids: CASSPIGGEGSGYTF. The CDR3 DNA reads TGTGCCAGCAGCCCAATTGGGGGCGAAGGCTCGGGCTACACCTTC.

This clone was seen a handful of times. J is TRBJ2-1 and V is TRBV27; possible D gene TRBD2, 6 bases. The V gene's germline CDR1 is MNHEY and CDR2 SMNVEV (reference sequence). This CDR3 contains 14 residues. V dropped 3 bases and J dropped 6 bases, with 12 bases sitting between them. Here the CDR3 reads CASSLAGTINEQFF. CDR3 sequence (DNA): TGTGCCAGCAGTTTGGCGGGGACGATCAATGAGCAGTTCTTC.

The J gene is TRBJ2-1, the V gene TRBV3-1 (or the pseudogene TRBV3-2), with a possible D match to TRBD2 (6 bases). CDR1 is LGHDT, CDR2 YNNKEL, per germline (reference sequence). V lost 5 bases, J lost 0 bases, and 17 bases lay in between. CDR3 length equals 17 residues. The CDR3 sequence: CASSSFLGGSSYNEQFF. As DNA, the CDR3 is TGTGCCAGCAGCTCCTTTCTGGGAGGCAGCTCCTACAATGAGCAGTTCTTC.

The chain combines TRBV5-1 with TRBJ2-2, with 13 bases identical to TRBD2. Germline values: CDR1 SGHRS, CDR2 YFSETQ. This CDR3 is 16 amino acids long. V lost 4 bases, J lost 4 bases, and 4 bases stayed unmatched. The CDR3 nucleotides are TGCGCCAGCAGCGGACTAGCGGGAGACGGCACCGGGGAGCTGTTTTTT. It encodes CASSGLAGDGTGELFF.

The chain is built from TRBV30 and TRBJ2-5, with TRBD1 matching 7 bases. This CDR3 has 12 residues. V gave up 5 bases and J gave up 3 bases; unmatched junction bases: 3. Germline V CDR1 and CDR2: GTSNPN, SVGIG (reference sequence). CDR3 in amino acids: CAWGTVKETQYF. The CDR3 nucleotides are TGTGCCTGGGGGACAGTCAAAGAGACCCAGTACTTC.

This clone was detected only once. The DNA of the CDR3 is TGTGCCAGCAGTTTACGGGGTTACTATGGCTACACCTTC. Protein: CASSLRGYYGYTF. The V call is TRBV28, the J call TRBJ1-2; D is undetermined. The CDR3 is 13 residues long. The V gene lost 2 bases and the J gene lost 3 bases, with 7 bases spanning the gap. CDR1 and CDR2 from the germline V gene are MDHEN and SYDVKM.

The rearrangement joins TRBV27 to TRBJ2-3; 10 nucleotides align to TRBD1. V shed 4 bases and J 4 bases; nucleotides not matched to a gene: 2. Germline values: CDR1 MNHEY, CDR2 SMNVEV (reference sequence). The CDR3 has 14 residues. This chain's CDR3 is CASSSGQGPDTQYF. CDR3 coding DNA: TGTGCCAGCAGTTCGGGACAGGGGCCAGATACGCAGTATTTT.

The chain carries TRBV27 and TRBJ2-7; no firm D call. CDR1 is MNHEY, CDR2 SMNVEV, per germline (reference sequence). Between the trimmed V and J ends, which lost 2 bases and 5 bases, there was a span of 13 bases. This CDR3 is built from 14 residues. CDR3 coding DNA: TGTGCCAGCAGTTTAGGTCCAGGTTCCCACGAGCAGTACTTC. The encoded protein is CASSLGPGSHEQYF.

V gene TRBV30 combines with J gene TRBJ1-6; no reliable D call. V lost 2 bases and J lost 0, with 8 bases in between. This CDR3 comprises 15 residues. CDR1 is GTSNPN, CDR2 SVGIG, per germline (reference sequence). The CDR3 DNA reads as TGTGCCTGGAGTCACCCAGTCTCCTATAATTCACCCCTCCACTTT. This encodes CAWSHPVSYNSPLHF.

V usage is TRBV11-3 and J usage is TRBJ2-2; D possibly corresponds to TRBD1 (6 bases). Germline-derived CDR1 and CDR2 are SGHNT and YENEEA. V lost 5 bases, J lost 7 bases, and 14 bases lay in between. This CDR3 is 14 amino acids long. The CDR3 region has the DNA TGTGCCAGCAGCCCGCATGACAGGTTCGGGGAGCTGTTTTTT. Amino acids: CASSPHDRFGELFF.

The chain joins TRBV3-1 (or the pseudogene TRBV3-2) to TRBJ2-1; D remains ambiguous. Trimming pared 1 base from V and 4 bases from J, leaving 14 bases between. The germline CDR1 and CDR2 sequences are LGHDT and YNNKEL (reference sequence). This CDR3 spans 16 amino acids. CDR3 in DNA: TGTGCCAGCAGCCAAGGAGGCGGAAGTTCTTACAATGAGCAGTTCTTC. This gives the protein CASSQGGGSSYNEQFF.

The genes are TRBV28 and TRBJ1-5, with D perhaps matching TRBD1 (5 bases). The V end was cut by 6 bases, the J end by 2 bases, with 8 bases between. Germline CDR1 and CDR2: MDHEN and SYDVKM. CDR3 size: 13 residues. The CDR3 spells CASRSRGNQPQHF. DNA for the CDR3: TGTGCCAGCAGGTCCAGGGGCAATCAGCCCCAGCATTTT.

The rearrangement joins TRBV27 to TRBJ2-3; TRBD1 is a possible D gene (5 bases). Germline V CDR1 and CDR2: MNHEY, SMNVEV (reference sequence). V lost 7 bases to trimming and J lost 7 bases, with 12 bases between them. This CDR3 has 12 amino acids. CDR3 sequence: CASTQAGHTQYF. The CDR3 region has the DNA TGTGCCAGCACCCAGGCAGGGCATACGCAGTATTTT.

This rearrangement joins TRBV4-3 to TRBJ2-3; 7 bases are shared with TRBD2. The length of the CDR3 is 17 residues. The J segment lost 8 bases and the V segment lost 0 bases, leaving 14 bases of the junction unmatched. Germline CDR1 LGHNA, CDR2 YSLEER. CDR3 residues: CASSQDAPGLAAPTQYF. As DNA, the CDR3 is TGCGCCAGCAGCCAAGATGCCCCGGGCCTAGCGGCTCCTACGCAGTATTTT.

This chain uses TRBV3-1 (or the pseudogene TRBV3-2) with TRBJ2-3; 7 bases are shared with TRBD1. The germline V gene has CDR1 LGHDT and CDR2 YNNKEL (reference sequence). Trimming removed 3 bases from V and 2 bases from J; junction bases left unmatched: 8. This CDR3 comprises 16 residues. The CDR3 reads CASSHSPDRTTDTQYF. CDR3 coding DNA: TGTGCCAGCAGCCATTCGCCGGACAGGACCACAGATACGCAGTATTTT.